This record concerns one T cell receptor beta chain sequence. These data are taken from a study of blood T cell repertoires in COVID-19. Background on the study: From the United States, Italy and Spain came samples of acute and convalescent COVID-19. The cDNA or gDNA used as material had been derived from T cells, B-cell-depleted T cells, or PBMCs.

In germline, CDR1 is SGHRS, CDR2 YFSETQ. V lost 1 base and J lost 8; bases outside the gene matches: 4. This CDR3 is 14 amino acids long. Profiling relied on immunoSEQ multiplex PCR, and the TCRdb table lists in-frame clones only, not all of them. The sample has a few hundred thousand clones, around 86% seen once; the top ten hold about 1.6%. Cohort assignment relied on participant-reported clinical history. This chain uses TRBV5-1 with TRBJ1-4, with 8 bases that match TRBD1. The clonotype originates from a woman aged 45 to 65 who had recovered from COVID-19. The material sequenced was PBMCs or T cells enriched from blood (not recorded which). The CDR3 DNA is TGCGCCAGCAGCTTGACGCAGGGGGCGGAAAAACTGTTTTTT. Translated, it gives CASSLTQGAEKLFF.